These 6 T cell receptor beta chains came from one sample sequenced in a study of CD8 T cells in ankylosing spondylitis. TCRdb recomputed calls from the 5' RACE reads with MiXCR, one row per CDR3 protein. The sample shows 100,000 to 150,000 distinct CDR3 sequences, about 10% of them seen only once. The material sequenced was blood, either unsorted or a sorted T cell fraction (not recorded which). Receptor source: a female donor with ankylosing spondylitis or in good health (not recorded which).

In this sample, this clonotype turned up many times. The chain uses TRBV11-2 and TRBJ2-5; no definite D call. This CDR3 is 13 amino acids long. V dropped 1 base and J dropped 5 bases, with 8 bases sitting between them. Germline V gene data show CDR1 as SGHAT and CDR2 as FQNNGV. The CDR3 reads CASSLGTQETQYF. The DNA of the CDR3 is TGTGCCAGCAGCTTAGGGACCCAGGAGACCCAGTACTTC. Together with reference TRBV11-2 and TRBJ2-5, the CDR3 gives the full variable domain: EAGVAQSPRYKIIEKRQSVAFWCNPISGHATLYWYQQILGQGPKLLIQFQNNGVVDDSQLPKDRFSAERLKGVDSTLKIQPAKLEDSAVYLCASSLGTQETQYFGPGTRLLVL.

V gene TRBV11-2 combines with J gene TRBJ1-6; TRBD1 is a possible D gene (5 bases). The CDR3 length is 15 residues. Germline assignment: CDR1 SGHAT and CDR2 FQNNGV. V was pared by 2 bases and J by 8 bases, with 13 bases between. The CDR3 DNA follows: TGTGCCAGCAGCTTAAGCTTAGGAGGGGATTCACCCCTCCACTTT. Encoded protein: CASSLSLGGDSPLHF.

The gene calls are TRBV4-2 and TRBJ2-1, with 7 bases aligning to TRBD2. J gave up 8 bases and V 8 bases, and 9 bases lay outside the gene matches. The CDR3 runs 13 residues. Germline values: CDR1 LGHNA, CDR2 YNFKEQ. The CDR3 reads CASGPGGFDEQFF. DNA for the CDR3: TGTGCCAGCGGCCCCGGGGGGTTCGATGAGCAGTTCTTC.

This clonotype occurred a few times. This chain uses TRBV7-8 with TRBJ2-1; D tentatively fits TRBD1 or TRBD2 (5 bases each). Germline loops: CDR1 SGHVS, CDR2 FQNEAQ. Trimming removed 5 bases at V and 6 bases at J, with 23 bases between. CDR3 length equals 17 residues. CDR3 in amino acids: CASSISGTPAGGNEQFF. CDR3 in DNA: TGTGCCAGCAGCATATCCGGGACCCCGGCTGGGGGCAATGAGCAGTTCTTC. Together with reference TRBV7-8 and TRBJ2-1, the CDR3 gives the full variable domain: GAGVSQSPRYKVAKRGQDVALRCDPISGHVSLFWYQQALGQGPEFLTYFQNEAQLDKSGLPSDRFFAERPEGSVSTLKIQRTQQEDSAVYLCASSISGTPAGGNEQFFGPGTRLTVL.

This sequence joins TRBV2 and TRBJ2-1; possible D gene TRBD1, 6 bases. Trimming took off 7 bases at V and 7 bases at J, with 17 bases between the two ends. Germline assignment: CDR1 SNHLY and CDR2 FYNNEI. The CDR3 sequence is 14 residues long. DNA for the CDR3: TGTGCCAGCATGGACAGTGCTTTCGGGAATGAGCAGTTCTTC. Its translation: CASMDSAFGNEQFF.

CDR3 nucleotide sequence: TGTGCCAGCAGGCCCAGGGGGACCACAGATACGCAGTATTTT. It is translated as CASRPRGTTDTQYF. The chain joins TRBV5-4 to TRBJ2-3; TRBD1 aligns across 7 bases. After removal of 5 bases from V and 2 bases from J, the junction contained 5 bases not matched to a gene. This CDR3 is built from 14 residues. Looked up from germline, CDR1 is SGHNT and CDR2 is YYREEE (reference sequence).